This entry describes one T cell receptor beta chain. Its antigen is unidentified. The CDR3 has 15 amino acids. The ends lost 0 bases at V and 4 bases at J; junction bases unmatched: 2. These data come from a study of T cell repertoires in cytomegalovirus infection. A single record per CDR3 protein comes from TCRdb applying MiXCR to the reads. The sample has 450,000 to 550,000 distinct CDR3 sequences, about 44% seen once. This clonotype originated in a human donor in good health (CMV status not recorded). Some clones in this sample may be carry-over from other donors' samples. The starting material was cultured PBMCs, obtained from culture after CMV antigen stimulation. The chain joins TRBV12-3 or TRBV12-4 to TRBJ2-1; 8 nucleotides align to TRBD2. The CDR3 bases are TGTGCCAGCAGTTTAGCTGCTAGCGGGTACAATGAGCAGTTCTTC. It specifies CASSLAASGYNEQFF.